A single sample is the source of the 3 T cell receptor beta chains below, sequenced in a study of T-cell reconstitution after alpha-beta-depleted transplantation in children. TCRbeta library preparation incorporated unique molecular identifiers. A single record per CDR3 protein comes from TCRdb applying MiXCR to the PCR reads. The sample includes roughly 160,000 distinct CDR3 sequences, 11% seen only once; the top ten take roughly 13%. Sequencing was performed on PBMCs, taken before TCRalphabeta/CD19-depleted stem cell transplant. Receptor source: a boy aged 2 to 10 with acute myeloid leukemia, due to receive a stem cell transplant.

The sample holds many counts of this clonotype. The gene calls are TRBV6-1 and TRBJ1-2; TRBD1 aligns across 9 bases. The trim removed 4 bases at V and 2 bases at J, leaving 5 bases unmatched. Germline assignment: CDR1 MNHNS and CDR2 SASEGT. The CDR3 covers 15 residues. This CDR3 is CASSGPGTGNYGYTF. The CDR3 region has the DNA TGTGCCAGCAGTGGTCCCGGGACAGGGAACTATGGCTACACCTTC.

This clonotype was observed many times. The chain employs TRBV5-1 and TRBJ1-1; the D is unclear. Between the trimmed V and J ends, which lost 3 bases and 1 base, there was a span of 16 bases. Germline CDR1 and CDR2: SGHRS and YFSETQ. CDR3 length: 16 amino acids. Here the CDR3 reads CASSSSGGGPNTEAFF. As DNA, the CDR3 is TGCGCCAGCAGCTCCTCCGGCGGAGGGCCGAACACTGAAGCTTTCTTT. Drawing the rest from reference TRBV5-1 and TRBJ1-1, the complete variable domain is KAGVTQTPRYLIKTRGQQVTLSCSPISGHRSVSWYQQTPGQGLQFLFEYFSETQRNKGNFPGRFSGRQFSNSRSEMNVSTLELGDSALYLCASSSSGGGPNTEAFFGQGTRLTVV.

This clonotype has at least ten counts. V usage is TRBV5-1 and J usage is TRBJ2-7; TRBD2 aligns across 12 bases. The germline gives CDR1 SGHRS, CDR2 YFSETQ. There are 18 residues in the CDR3. V was pared by 2 bases and J by 4 bases, with 13 bases of the junction left unmatched. CDR3 coding DNA: TGCGCCAGCAGCTTTGCCGACCCAAGGACTAGCGGGACTTACGAGCAGTACTTC. Protein: CASSFADPRTSGTYEQYF.